The 23 T cell receptor beta chains in this list originate from one sample, sequenced in a study of CD8+ T cells in alopecia areata. Once RNA had been extracted, it was reverse transcribed into cDNA to act as the sequencing template. Assay: immunoSEQ multiplex PCR; the TCRdb copy retains only in-frame clones and omits some. The profile shows some 200,000 clones, more than 55% of them singletons. Treatment described: oral pan-JAK inhibitor, 5-10 mg twice daily. The sample here was CD4+ T cells sorted from blood, taken at week 4, from a patient treated with tofacitinib. Receptor source: a human donor with alopecia areata.

This chain uses TRBV7-9 with TRBJ2-6; D gene uncertain. Trimming removed 3 bases at V and 0 bases at J, with 15 bases between. The CDR3 has 18 amino acids. CDR1 is SEHNR and CDR2 is FQNEAQ in the germline V gene (reference sequence). Here the CDR3 DNA reads TGTGCCAGCAGCTTGACCGGCCTGTCGACCTCTGGGGCCAACGTCCTGACTTTC. Protein sequence: CASSLTGLSTSGANVLTF. Filled out from reference TRBV7-9 and TRBJ2-6, the complete variable domain reads DTGVSQNPRHKITKRGQNVTFRCDPISEHNRLYWYRQTLGQGPEFLTYFQNEAQLEKSRLLSDRFSAERPKGSFSTLEIQRTEQGDSAMYLCASSLTGLSTSGANVLTFGAGSRLTVL.

This chain connects TRBV29-1 to TRBJ2-3; TRBD2 agrees at 13 bases. The length of the CDR3 is 14 residues. V lost 5 bases and J lost 5; bases outside the gene matches: 4. Germline CDR1 is SQVTM and CDR2 is ANQGSEA. Here the CDR3 DNA reads TGCAGCGTTACTAGCGGGGGGGCTGTAGATACGCAGTATTTT. This encodes CSVTSGGAVDTQYF.

The chain is built from TRBV30 and TRBJ2-7, with 7 bases identical to TRBD2. J gave up 2 bases and V 7 bases, and 5 bases lay outside the gene matches. This CDR3 spans 12 amino acids. Germline CDR1 is GTSNPN and CDR2 is SVGIG (reference sequence). DNA of the CDR3: TGTGCCTCTTCAGCGGGGCCCTACGAGCAGTACTTC. Protein: CASSAGPYEQYF.

The gene calls are TRBV28 and TRBJ2-5; 11 nucleotides match TRBD2. V lost 9 bases to trimming and J lost 1 base; unmatched junction nucleotides: 4. CDR1 MDHEN and CDR2 SYDVKM come from the germline V gene. The CDR3 sequence is 14 residues long. This chain's CDR3 is CASRLAGLQETQYF. CDR3 in DNA: TGTGCCAGTCGACTAGCGGGGCTCCAAGAGACCCAGTACTTC.

This chain joins TRBV7-2 and TRBJ2-3; D gene ambiguous. The V and J ends lost 5 bases and 4 bases respectively, with 10 bases between them. Germline V gene lookup returns CDR1 SGHTA and CDR2 FQGNSA. The CDR3 runs 13 residues. For the CDR3, the DNA is TGTGCCAGCAGCCAGGTGGGCGCAGATACGCAGTATTTT. Amino acid sequence: CASSQVGADTQYF.

The chain carries TRBV2 and TRBJ1-2, with a weak D call TRBD1 (5 bases). The V gene's germline CDR1 is SNHLY and CDR2 FYNNEI. CDR3 length: 12 residues. Deletions cut 8 bases from V and 4 bases from J, with 11 bases between. The CDR3, as DNA: TGTGCCAGCGGAACAGGAGCCTATGGCTACACCTTC. Its translation is CASGTGAYGYTF.

This clone appeared a few times. V is TRBV29-1 and J is TRBJ1-1, with D perhaps matching TRBD1 (5 bases). The CDR3 runs to 13 residues. Per the germline V gene, CDR1 is SQVTM and CDR2 is ANQGSEA. Trimming left V 6 bases short and J 4 bases short, with 15 bases between. The CDR3 loop reads CSVAGRFATEAFF. The CDR3 DNA sequence: TGCAGCGTCGCAGGGAGGTTCGCCACTGAAGCTTTCTTT.

CDR3 protein: CASSRQDGQPQHF. CDR3 coding DNA: TGTGCCAGCAGCCGACAGGACGGTCAGCCCCAGCATTTT. The chain joins TRBV6-5 to TRBJ1-5, with a tentative D call TRBD1 (6 bases). The CDR3 sequence is 13 residues long. V was shortened by 6 bases and J by 6 bases, with 12 bases between the two germline ends. Per germline, CDR1 MNHEY and CDR2 SVGAGI.

This chain joins TRBV5-1 and TRBJ1-1, with no clear D. There are 14 residues in the CDR3. CDR1 is SGHRS, CDR2 YFSETQ, per germline. V lost 6 bases, J lost 2 bases, and 14 bases lay in between. CDR3 bases: TGCGCCAGCACCCCCAACCCGATTAACACTGAAGCTTTCTTT. It translates to CASTPNPINTEAFF.

V is TRBV30 and J is TRBJ1-6; 10 bases are a match to TRBD1. V shed 2 bases and J 9 bases; nucleotides not matched to a gene: 7. CDR3 length: 15 residues. Germline V gives CDR1 GTSNPN, CDR2 SVGIG (reference sequence). This CDR3 reads CAWSMGQGRTSPLHF. In DNA form, the CDR3 reads TGTGCCTGGAGTATGGGACAGGGGCGGACTTCACCCCTCCACTTT.

This clone came up a few times. As DNA, the CDR3 is TGTGCCAGTAGTGTGGCGGACTCCCGGGATCGCACGCAGTATTTT. This codes for CASSVADSRDRTQYF. The gene calls are TRBV19 and TRBJ2-3, with D possibly being TRBD2 (5 bases). Germline lookup yields CDR1 LNHDA and CDR2 SQIVND (reference sequence). The CDR3 is 15 amino acids. V gave up 5 bases and J gave up 9 bases, with 21 bases separating them.

This sequence joins TRBV25-1 and TRBJ2-6; TRBD1 aligns across 9 bases. Germline V gene sequence: CDR1 MGHDK, CDR2 SYGVNS. The CDR3 sequence is 17 residues long. With 6 bases clipped from V and 1 base from J, the junction kept 7 bases outside the gene matches. In DNA form, the CDR3 reads TGTGCCAGCAGCCCCCGGGACAGGGAATCTGGGGCCAACGTCCTGACTTTC. This sequence encodes CASSPRDRESGANVLTF.

This rearrangement joins TRBV25-1 to TRBJ2-5, with D maybe TRBD2 (6 bases). CDR1 is MGHDK, CDR2 SYGVNS, per germline. The CDR3 is 15 residues long. V lost 5 bases, J lost 5 bases, and 18 bases lay in between. The DNA of the CDR3 is TGTGCCAGCAGTAATCCCGGCGGGGTTTTGGAGACCCAGTACTTC. Its protein product is CASSNPGGVLETQYF.

This rearrangement joins TRBV5-4 to TRBJ2-1; TRBD1 aligns across 8 bases. This CDR3 is built from 16 residues. Trimming cost V 2 bases and J 8 bases; bases outside gene matches: 12. CDR1 is SGHNT and CDR2 is YYREEE in the germline V gene (reference sequence). The CDR3 region has the DNA TGTGCCAGCAGCTTAGACAGGGGAAGGGTTAGCGATGAGCAGTTCTTC. Translated, it gives CASSLDRGRVSDEQFF.

This clone was detected only once. The chain is built from TRBV5-4 and TRBJ2-2; 7 bases are a match to TRBD2. The V gene end was trimmed by 2 bases and the J gene end by 0 bases; junction bases not matched to a gene: 1. CDR3 length equals 15 residues. Germline CDR1 and CDR2: SGHNT and YYREEE (reference sequence). CDR3 nucleotide sequence: TGTGCCAGCAGCTTAGCGGGACCGAACACCGGGGAGCTGTTTTTT. It encodes CASSLAGPNTGELFF.

This chain joins TRBV2 and TRBJ1-4; D is unresolved. The germline V gene has CDR1 SNHLY and CDR2 FYNNEI. The ends were cut back, 1 base at V and 8 bases at J, with 5 bases in the middle. The CDR3 runs 12 residues. The CDR3, as DNA: TGTGCCAGCAGTGAAGTGGTAGAAAAACTGTTTTTT. It encodes CASSEVVEKLFF.

V is TRBV30 and J is TRBJ2-1, with 7 bases matching TRBD1. The germline gives CDR1 GTSNPN, CDR2 SVGIG (reference sequence). This CDR3 spans 16 amino acids. Losses at the gene ends were 0 bases for V and 2 bases for J; bases not matched to a gene: 7. The CDR3 bases are TGTGCCTGGAGTGTATCCGGACAGGAGACCTACAATGAGCAGTTCTTC. The encoded protein is CAWSVSGQETYNEQFF. Looking up the rest from reference TRBV30 and TRBJ2-1 gives the full variable domain: SQTIHQWPATLVQPVGSPLSLECTVEGTSNPNLYWYRQAAGRGLQLLFYSVGIGQISSEVPQNLSASRPQDRQFILSSKKLLLSDSGFYLCAWSVSGQETYNEQFFGPGTRLTVL.

V gene TRBV27 combines with J gene TRBJ1-1; no clear D gene. The CDR3 runs to 15 residues. Deletions cut 2 bases from V and 1 base from J, with 11 bases between. Germline lookup yields CDR1 MNHEY and CDR2 SMNVEV (reference sequence). The CDR3 DNA is TGTGCCAGCAGTTTAGAGGGAGGCAGGAACACTGAAGCTTTCTTT. Protein: CASSLEGGRNTEAFF.

The chain recombines TRBV2 with TRBJ2-6; the match to TRBD1 covers 8 bases. Per the germline V gene, CDR1 is SNHLY and CDR2 is FYNNEI. The CDR3 spans 18 residues. The V gene end was trimmed by 4 bases and the J gene end by 0 bases; junction bases not matched to a gene: 8. The CDR3 bases are TGTGCCAGCAGTGGCCGGACAGGGTCCTCCTCTGGGGCCAACGTCCTGACTTTC. Its protein is CASSGRTGSSSGANVLTF.

The chain carries TRBV4-1 and TRBJ2-3; 10 bases align to TRBD2. Germline assignment: CDR1 MGHRA and CDR2 YSYEKL. CDR3 length: 17 residues. V trimming: 1 base; J trimming: 5 bases; junction bases outside the gene matches: 9. CDR3 residues: CASSQGPAGGLRDTQYF. The CDR3 bases are TGCGCCAGCAGCCAAGGACCAGCGGGGGGGCTCAGAGATACGCAGTATTTT.

This clone was seen only a few times. This chain links TRBV29-1 with TRBJ1-1; D is unclear. Trimming removed 6 bases at V and 3 bases at J, with 14 bases between. CDR1 is SQVTM and CDR2 is ANQGSEA in the germline V gene. CDR3 size: 13 residues. The CDR3 DNA reads as TGCAGCGTCCGAAGGGTGTTGGACACTGAAGCTTTCTTT. Its translation: CSVRRVLDTEAFF.

This clone was detected only a few times. Other DNA sequences within the sample encode an identical CDR3. As DNA, the CDR3 is TGTGCCAGCAGGGCAGATACGCAGTATTTT. It encodes CASRADTQYF. The chain has TRBV2 and TRBJ2-3; the D is unclear. Trimming left V 6 bases short and J 4 bases short, with 2 bases between. The germline V gene encodes CDR1 SNHLY and CDR2 FYNNEI. The CDR3 is 10 amino acids. Combining the CDR3 with reference TRBV2 and TRBJ2-3 gives the whole variable domain EPEVTQTPSHQVTQMGQEVILRCVPISNHLYFYWYRQILGQKVEFLVSFYNNEISEKSEIFDDQFSVERPDGSNFTLKIRSTKLEDSAMYFCASRADTQYFGPGTRLTVL.

The chain joins TRBV2 to TRBJ2-3; 7 bases fit TRBD1. The germline V gene encodes CDR1 SNHLY and CDR2 FYNNEI. V lost 9 bases to trimming and J lost 1 base; unmatched junction nucleotides: 7. The length of the CDR3 is 14 residues. CDR3 protein: CARGEGARTDTQYF. The CDR3 DNA sequence: TGTGCCAGGGGCGAGGGGGCCCGCACAGATACGCAGTATTTT.